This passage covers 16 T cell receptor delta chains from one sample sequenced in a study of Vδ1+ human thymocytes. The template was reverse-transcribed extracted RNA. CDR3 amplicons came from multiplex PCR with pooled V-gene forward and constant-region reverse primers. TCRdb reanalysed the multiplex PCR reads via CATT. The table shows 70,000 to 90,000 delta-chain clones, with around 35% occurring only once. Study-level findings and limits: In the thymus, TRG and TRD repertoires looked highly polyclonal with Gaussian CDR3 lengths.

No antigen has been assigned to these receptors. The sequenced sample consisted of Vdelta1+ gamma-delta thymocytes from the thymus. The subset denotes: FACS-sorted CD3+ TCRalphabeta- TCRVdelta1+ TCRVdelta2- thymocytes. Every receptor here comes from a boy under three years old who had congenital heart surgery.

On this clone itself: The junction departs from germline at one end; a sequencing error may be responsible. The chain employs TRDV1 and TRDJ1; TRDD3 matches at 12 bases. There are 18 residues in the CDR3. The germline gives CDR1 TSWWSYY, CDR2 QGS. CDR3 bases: TGTGCTCTTGGTCTCACTTCCTCCGCTGGGGGATACGCCGATAACCTCATCTTT. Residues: CALGLTSSAGGYADNLIF.

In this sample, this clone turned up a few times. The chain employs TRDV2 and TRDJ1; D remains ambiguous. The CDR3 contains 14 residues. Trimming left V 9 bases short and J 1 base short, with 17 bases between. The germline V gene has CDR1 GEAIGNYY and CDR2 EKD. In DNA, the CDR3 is TGTGCCACCGTTTACTGCCCGGCCACCGATAAACTCATCTTT. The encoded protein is CATVYCPATDKLIF.

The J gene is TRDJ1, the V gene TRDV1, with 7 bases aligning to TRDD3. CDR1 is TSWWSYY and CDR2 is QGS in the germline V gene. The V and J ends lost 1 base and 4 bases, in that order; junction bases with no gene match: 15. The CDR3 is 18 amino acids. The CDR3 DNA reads TGTGCTCTTGGGGAACCATGCCTTGCCACAGGGGGGATCGATAAACTCATCTTT. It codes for CALGEPCLATGGIDKLIF.

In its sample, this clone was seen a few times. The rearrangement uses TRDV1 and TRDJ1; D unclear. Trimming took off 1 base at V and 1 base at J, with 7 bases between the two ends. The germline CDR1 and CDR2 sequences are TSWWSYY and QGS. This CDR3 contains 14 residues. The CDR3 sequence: CALGERRPTDKLIF. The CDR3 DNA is TGTGCTCTTGGGGAACGTCGGCCCACCGATAAACTCATCTTT.

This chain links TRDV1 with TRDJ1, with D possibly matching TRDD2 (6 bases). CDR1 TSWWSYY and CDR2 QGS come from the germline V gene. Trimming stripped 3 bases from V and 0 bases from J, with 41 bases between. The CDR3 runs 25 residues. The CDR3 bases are TGTGCTCTTGGGGATACTCTATTCCTTCCCCCGATGAGAAGCCCTACTGAGACGTACACCGATAAACTCATCTTT. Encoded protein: CALGDTLFLPPMRSPTETYTDKLIF.

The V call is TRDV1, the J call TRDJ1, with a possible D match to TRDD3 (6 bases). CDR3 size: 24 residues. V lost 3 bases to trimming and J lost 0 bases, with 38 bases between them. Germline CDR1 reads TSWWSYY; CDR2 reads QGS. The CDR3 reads CALGEQIPPGAGIPVPSYTDKLIF. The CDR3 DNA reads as TGTGCTCTTGGGGAGCAAATTCCCCCCGGGGCGGGGATCCCGGTCCCCTCGTACACCGATAAACTCATCTTT.

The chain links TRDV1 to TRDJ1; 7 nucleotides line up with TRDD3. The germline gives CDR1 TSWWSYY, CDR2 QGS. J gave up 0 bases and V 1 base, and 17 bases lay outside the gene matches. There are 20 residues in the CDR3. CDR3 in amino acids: CALGEPSAHPGGYHTDKLIF. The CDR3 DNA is TGTGCTCTTGGGGAACCCTCAGCCCATCCTGGGGGCTACCACACCGATAAACTCATCTTT.

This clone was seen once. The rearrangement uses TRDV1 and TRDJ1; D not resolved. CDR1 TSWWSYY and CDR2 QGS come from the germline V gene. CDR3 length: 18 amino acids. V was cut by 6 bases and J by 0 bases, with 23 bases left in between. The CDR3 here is CALGAIFSELVYTDKLIF. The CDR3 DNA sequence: TGTGCTCTTGGTGCGATCTTTTCCGAGCTGGTTTACACCGATAAACTCATCTTT.

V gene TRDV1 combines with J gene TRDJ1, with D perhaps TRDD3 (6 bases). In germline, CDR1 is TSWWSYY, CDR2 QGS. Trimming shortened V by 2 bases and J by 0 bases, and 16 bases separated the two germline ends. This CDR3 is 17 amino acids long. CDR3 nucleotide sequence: TGTGCTCTTGGGGAATGTTTGGGGGTTCTGTACACCGATAAACTCATCTTT. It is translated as CALGECLGVLYTDKLIF.

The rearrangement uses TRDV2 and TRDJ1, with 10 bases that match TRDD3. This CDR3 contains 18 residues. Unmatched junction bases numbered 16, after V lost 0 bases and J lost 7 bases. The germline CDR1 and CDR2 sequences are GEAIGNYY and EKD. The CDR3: CACDTRTGGSPDYAKLIF. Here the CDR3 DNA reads TGTGCCTGTGACACCCGTACTGGGGGATCCCCGGATTACGCTAAACTCATCTTT.

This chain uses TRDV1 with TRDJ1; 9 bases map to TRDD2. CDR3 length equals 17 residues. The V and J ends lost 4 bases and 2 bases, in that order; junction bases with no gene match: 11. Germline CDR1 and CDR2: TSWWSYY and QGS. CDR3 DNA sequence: TGTGCTCTTGGGGTCAAACGCCTTCCTACTGAAACCGATAAACTCATCTTT. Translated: CALGVKRLPTETDKLIF.

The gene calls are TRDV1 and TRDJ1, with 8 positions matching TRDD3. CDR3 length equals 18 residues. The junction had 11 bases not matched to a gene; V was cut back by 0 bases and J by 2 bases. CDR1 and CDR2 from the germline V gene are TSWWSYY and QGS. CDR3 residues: CALGELRNWGADTDKLIF. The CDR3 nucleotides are TGTGCTCTTGGGGAACTTAGGAACTGGGGGGCCGATACCGATAAACTCATCTTT.

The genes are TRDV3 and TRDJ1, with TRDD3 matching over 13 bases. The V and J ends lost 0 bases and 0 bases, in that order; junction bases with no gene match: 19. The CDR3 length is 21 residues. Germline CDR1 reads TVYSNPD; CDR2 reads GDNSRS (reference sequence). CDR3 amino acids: CAFSLPLGDTLHWAYTDKLIF. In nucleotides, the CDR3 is TGTGCCTTTAGCCTCCCACTGGGGGATACGCTCCATTGGGCGTACACCGATAAACTCATCTTT.

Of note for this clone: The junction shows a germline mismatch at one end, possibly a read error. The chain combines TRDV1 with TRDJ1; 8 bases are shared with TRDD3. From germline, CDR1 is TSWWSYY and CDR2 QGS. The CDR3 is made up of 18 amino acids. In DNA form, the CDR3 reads TGTGCTCTTGGGGTCCACCTACGTAGCTGGGGGAACACCGATAACCTCATCTTT. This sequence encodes CALGVHLRSWGNTDNLIF.

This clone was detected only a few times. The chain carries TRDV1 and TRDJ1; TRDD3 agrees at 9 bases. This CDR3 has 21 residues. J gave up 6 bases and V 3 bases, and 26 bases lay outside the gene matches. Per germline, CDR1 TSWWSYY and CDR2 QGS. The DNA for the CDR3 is TGTGCTCTTGGGGAGGTTAAAGTTCCTACGCCTACTGGGGGACCACTCAATAAACTCATCTTT. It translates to CALGEVKVPTPTGGPLNKLIF.

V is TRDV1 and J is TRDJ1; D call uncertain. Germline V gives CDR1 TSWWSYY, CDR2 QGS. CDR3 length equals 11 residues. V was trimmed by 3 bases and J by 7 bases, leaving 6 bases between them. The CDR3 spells CALGEVGKLIF. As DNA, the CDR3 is TGTGCTCTTGGGGAGGTCGGTAAACTCATCTTT.